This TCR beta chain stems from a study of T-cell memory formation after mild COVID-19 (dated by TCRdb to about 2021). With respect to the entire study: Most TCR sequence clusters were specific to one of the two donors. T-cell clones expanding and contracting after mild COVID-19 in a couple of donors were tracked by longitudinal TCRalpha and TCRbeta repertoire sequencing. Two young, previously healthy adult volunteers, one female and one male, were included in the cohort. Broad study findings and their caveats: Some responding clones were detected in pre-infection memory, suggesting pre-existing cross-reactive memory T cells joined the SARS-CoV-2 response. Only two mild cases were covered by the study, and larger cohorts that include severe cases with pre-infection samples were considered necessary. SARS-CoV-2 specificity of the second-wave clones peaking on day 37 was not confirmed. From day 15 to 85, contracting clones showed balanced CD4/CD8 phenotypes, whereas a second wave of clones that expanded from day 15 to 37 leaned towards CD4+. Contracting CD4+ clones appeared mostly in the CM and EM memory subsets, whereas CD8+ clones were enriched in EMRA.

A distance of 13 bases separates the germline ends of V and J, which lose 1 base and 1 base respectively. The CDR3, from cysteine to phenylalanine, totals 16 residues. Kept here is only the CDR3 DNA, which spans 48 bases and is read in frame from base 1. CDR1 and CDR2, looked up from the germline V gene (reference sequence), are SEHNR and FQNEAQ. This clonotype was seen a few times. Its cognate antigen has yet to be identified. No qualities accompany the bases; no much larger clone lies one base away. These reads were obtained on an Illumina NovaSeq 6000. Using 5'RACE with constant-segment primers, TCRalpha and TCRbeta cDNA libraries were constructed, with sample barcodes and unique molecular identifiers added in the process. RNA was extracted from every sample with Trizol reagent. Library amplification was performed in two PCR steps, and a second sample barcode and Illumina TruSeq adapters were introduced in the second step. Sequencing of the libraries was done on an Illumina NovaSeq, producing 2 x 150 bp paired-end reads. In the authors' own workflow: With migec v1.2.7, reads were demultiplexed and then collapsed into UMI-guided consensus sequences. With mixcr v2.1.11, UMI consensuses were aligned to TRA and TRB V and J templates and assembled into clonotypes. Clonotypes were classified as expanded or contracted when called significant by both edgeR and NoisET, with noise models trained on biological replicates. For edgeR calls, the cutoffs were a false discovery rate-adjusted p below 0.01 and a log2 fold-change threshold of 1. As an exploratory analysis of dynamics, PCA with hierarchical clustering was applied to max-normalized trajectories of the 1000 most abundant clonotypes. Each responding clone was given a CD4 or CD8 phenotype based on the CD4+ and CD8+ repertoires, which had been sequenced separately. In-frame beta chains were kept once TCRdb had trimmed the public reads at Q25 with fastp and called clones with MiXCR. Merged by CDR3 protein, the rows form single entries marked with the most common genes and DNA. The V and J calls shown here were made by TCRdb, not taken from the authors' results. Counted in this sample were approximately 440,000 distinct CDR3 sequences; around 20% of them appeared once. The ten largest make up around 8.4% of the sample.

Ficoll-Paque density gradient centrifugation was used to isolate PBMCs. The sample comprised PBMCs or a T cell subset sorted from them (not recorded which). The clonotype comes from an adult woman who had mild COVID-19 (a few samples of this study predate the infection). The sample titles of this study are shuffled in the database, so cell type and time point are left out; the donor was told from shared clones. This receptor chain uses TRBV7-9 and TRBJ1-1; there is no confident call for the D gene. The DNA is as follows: TGTGCCAGCAGCTTAGAGGGTCGGCTCGCGAACACTGAAGCTTTCTTT. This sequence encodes CASSLEGRLANTEAFF.